The entry that follows covers one T cell receptor beta chain sequence. Its antigen is unidentified. Trimming shortened V by 2 bases and J by 6 bases, and 11 bases separated the two germline ends. Per germline, CDR1 GTSNPN and CDR2 SVGIG (reference sequence). The length of the CDR3 is 13 residues. The data belong to a study of CD8 T cells in ankylosing spondylitis. Study-level results: Within ankylosing spondylitis blood, a TCR beta motif made up of several highly homologous variants appeared to be characteristic. Some of these motif variants have turned up before, in reports on reactive arthritis synovial fluid and blood. As reported, disease-linked clones showed significant enrichment in matched ankylosing spondylitis synovial fluid.

Quantitative 5'-RACE with molecular barcodes was used to make the TCR beta libraries. TCRdb itself ran the 5' RACE reads through MiXCR, one entry per CDR3 protein. The sample includes 100,000 or so distinct CDR3 sequences, 9% seen only once; the top ten take 30%. The sequence came from a male donor with ankylosing spondylitis. Sample: blood, either unsorted or a sorted T cell fraction (not recorded which). The chain recombines TRBV30 with TRBJ2-1; possible D gene TRBD1, 5 bases. The CDR3 loop reads CAWSQQAGNEQFF. The CDR3 nucleotides are TGTGCCTGGAGTCAACAGGCAGGCAATGAGCAGTTCTTC.